The 21 T cell receptor beta chains listed next were all sequenced from one sample in a study of memory CD4+ T cells and cytomegalovirus serostatus (dated by TCRdb to the late 2010s). The library relied on the immunoSEQ multiplex PCR assay. The source is immuneACCESS, and TCRdb retained only in-frame sequences with V and J called. Part of the clones is not carried over; for the studies checked, unresolved V genes explain less than half of this, and the remainder is unexplained. The table for this sample lists some 30,000 clones; about 80% of them were counted only once. The top ten hold about 0.65% of the sample. A FACSAria II was used to sort memory CD4+ T cells, defined as single viable CD3+CD4+CD8-CD45RO+ cells. The sequenced sample was memory CD4+ T cells from blood. The receptors here all came from an adult in good health and CMV-seronegative. Some clones in this sample may be carry-over from other donors' samples.

The chain couples TRBV19 to TRBJ1-2; D unresolved. Germline CDR1 is LNHDA and CDR2 is SQIVND (reference sequence). The CDR3 covers 15 residues. V gave up 3 bases and J gave up 0 bases, with 11 bases separating them. The CDR3 coding sequence is TGTGCCAGTAGTATTCTCGGGATGGCTAACTATGGCTACACCTTC. Translated: CASSILGMANYGYTF.

The sample holds a few counts of this clone. The rearrangement links TRBV5-1 to TRBJ1-2; maybe TRBD1 (6 bases). V was clipped by 3 bases and J by 4 bases, with 7 bases between them. This CDR3 contains 12 residues. Germline V CDR1 and CDR2: SGHRS, YFSETQ. The CDR3 DNA reads TGCGCCAGCAGCTCAGGGGTCTATGGCTACACCTTC. This gives the protein CASSSGVYGYTF.

The rearrangement joins TRBV10-3 to TRBJ2-5; 7 bases line up with TRBD2. V shed 6 bases, J shed 4 bases, and the junction held 8 bases outside the gene matches. This CDR3 has 14 amino acids. Germline V gene lookup returns CDR1 ENHRY and CDR2 SYGVKD. The CDR3 DNA sequence: TGTGCCATCAGGGCGGGGGTATCAGGAGAGACCCAGTACTTC. Translation: CAIRAGVSGETQYF.

This clone was found once. The chain is built from TRBV6-6 and TRBJ1-6; tentative D call: TRBD1 (5 bases). CDR1 is MNHNY, CDR2 SVGAGI, per germline (reference sequence). Trimming removed 7 bases at V and 7 bases at J, with 17 bases between. CDR3 length: 15 amino acids. As DNA, the CDR3 is TGTGCCAGCACCCCTGGGCAGGGAAGGAATTCACCCCTCCACTTT. Amino acids: CASTPGQGRNSPLHF.

V is TRBV9 and J is TRBJ2-5; maybe TRBD1 (5 bases). Germline V gene data show CDR1 as SGDLS and CDR2 as YYNGEE. V lost 0 bases and J 5 bases, leaving 17 bases between the germline ends. The CDR3 is made up of 16 amino acids. CDR3 in amino acids: CASSVVGAGPVETQYF. The CDR3 coding sequence is TGTGCCAGCAGCGTAGTAGGGGCAGGACCAGTGGAGACCCAGTACTTC.

The V call is TRBV30, the J call TRBJ2-5, with 7 nucleotides matching TRBD2. Losses at the gene ends were 3 bases for V and 5 bases for J; bases not matched to a gene: 9. The CDR3 extends over 14 amino acids. CDR1 and CDR2 from the germline V gene are GTSNPN and SVGIG (reference sequence). The CDR3 nucleotides read TGTGCCTGGAGGGGGGAGGGCCGGGGGGAGACCCAGTACTTC. Translation gives CAWRGEGRGETQYF.

The genes are TRBV6-1 and TRBJ1-3, with D uncertain. V lost 5 bases and J 0 bases, leaving 11 bases between the germline ends. The CDR3 runs 15 residues. Germline-derived CDR1 and CDR2 are MNHNS and SASEGT. DNA of the CDR3: TGTGCCAGCAGTCAACTCGTGTACTCTGGAAACACCATATATTTT. Its translation: CASSQLVYSGNTIYF.

V and J are TRBV29-1 and TRBJ1-2, with 10 bases fitting TRBD1. V shed 4 bases and J 6 bases; nucleotides not matched to a gene: 5. Germline V lookup: CDR1 SQVTM, CDR2 ANQGSEA. The CDR3 extends over 13 amino acids. DNA of the CDR3: TGCAGCGTTGGACCCGGGACAGGGGATGGCTACACCTTC. Its translation is CSVGPGTGDGYTF.

V gene TRBV6-1 combines with J gene TRBJ2-7, with TRBD1 identical over 7 bases. This CDR3 spans 12 amino acids. Germline V gene data show CDR1 as MNHNS and CDR2 as SASEGT. CDR3 sequence: CTLLRQGYEQYF. Written as DNA, the CDR3 is TGTACCCTGCTCAGACAGGGTTACGAGCAGTACTTC.

The chain joins TRBV7-2 to TRBJ1-2, with 9 bases aligning to TRBD1. CDR1 and CDR2 from the germline V gene are SGHTA and FQGNSA. The CDR3 totals 16 residues. J gave up 4 bases and V 5 bases, and 11 bases lay outside the gene matches. DNA of the CDR3: TGTGCCAGCAGCCCCCGGGACAGGGCTCTTAGCTATGGCTACACCTTC. This encodes CASSPRDRALSYGYTF.

The gene calls are TRBV11-3 and TRBJ2-7; no definite D call. Germline V gene sequence: CDR1 SGHNT, CDR2 YENEEA. The ends were cut back, 5 bases at V and 5 bases at J, with 7 bases in the middle. The CDR3 has 11 residues. The CDR3 region has the DNA TGTGCCAGCAGCCAGGCCCACGAGCAGTACTTC. Protein: CASSQAHEQYF.

This chain connects TRBV11-2 to TRBJ2-1; weak D call: TRBD2 (6 bases). There are 15 residues in the CDR3. The germline gives CDR1 SGHAT, CDR2 FQNNGV. Trimming took 0 bases from V and 2 from J, leaving 8 bases between them. In DNA form, the CDR3 reads TGTGCCAGCAGCTTAGATTCGGGGGCCTACAATGAGCAGTTCTTC. Its protein product is CASSLDSGAYNEQFF.

CDR3 sequence: CASSVSNRATNEKLFF. The CDR3 region has the DNA TGTGCCAGCAGCGTGTCAAACAGGGCAACTAATGAAAAACTGTTTTTT. This sequence joins TRBV9 and TRBJ1-4; D might be TRBD1 (6 bases). Per the germline V gene, CDR1 is SGDLS and CDR2 is YYNGEE. The CDR3 extends over 16 amino acids. Trimming stripped 2 bases from V and 0 bases from J, with 11 bases between.

The V gene is TRBV29-1, the J gene TRBJ1-1; D possibly corresponds to TRBD1 (6 bases). This CDR3 region has 13 residues. V lost 6 bases and J 0 bases, leaving 11 bases between the germline ends. From germline, CDR1 is SQVTM and CDR2 ANQGSEA. The chain's CDR3 is CSVRPGVNTEAFF. The CDR3 bases are TGCAGCGTCCGTCCAGGGGTGAACACTGAAGCTTTCTTT.

The rearrangement uses TRBV30 and TRBJ1-2, with D perhaps matching TRBD1 (5 bases). The germline V and J ends were trimmed by 3 bases and 4 bases, with 12 bases remaining between them. CDR3 length equals 13 residues. CDR1 and CDR2 (germline): GTSNPN, SVGIG (reference sequence). CDR3 sequence reads: CAWSRDRPYGYTF. In nucleotides, the CDR3 is TGTGCCTGGAGCAGGGACCGACCCTATGGCTACACCTTC.

This clone appeared a few times. This chain links TRBV5-6 with TRBJ1-5, with unresolved D. Germline V gives CDR1 SGHDT, CDR2 YYEEEE. CDR3 size: 15 residues. Trimming shortened V by 0 bases and J by 5 bases, and 12 bases separated the two germline ends. CDR3: CASSLAGQSDQPQHF. The CDR3, as DNA: TGTGCCAGCAGCTTGGCCGGTCAGTCCGATCAGCCCCAGCATTTT.

This rearrangement joins TRBV6-5 to TRBJ2-1; D assignment may be TRBD1 or TRBD2 (5 bases each). V lost 2 bases, J lost 2 bases, and 10 bases lay in between. In germline, CDR1 is MNHEY, CDR2 SVGAGI. The CDR3 runs 15 residues. Written as DNA, the CDR3 is TGTGCCAGCAGTTACCGGGACCTTACCTACAATGAGCAGTTCTTC. Residues: CASSYRDLTYNEQFF.

The rearrangement links TRBV6-1 to TRBJ1-1; the D is unclear. The germline gives CDR1 MNHNS, CDR2 SASEGT. The CDR3 covers 12 residues. Trimming took off 6 bases at V and 4 bases at J, with 9 bases between the two ends. CDR3 in amino acids: CASSRRSTEAFF. The DNA for the CDR3 is TGTGCCAGCAGCCGGAGGTCCACTGAAGCTTTCTTT.

This clone is termed medium-sized. The chain couples TRBV7-9 to TRBJ2-1; 8 positions match TRBD2. The germline gives CDR1 SEHNR, CDR2 FQNEAQ (reference sequence). The CDR3 has 12 residues. The CDR3 loop is CAYSGGLNEQFF. The CDR3 DNA reads as TGTGCATACAGCGGGGGCCTCAATGAGCAGTTCTTC.

This clone came up a few times. V and J are TRBV6-1 and TRBJ1-2; 7 nucleotides align to TRBD1. The CDR3 is 15 residues long. V dropped 3 bases and J dropped 2; count of bases not matched to a gene: 6. Per the germline V gene, CDR1 is MNHNS and CDR2 is SASEGT. The CDR3 DNA reads as TGTGCCAGCAGTGATCCGGGACAGAGAAACTATGGCTACACCTTC. It is translated as CASSDPGQRNYGYTF.

V usage is TRBV5-1 and J usage is TRBJ1-2, with D possibly matching TRBD1 (5 bases). V lost 0 bases and J 5 bases, leaving 11 bases between the germline ends. Per the germline V gene, CDR1 is SGHRS and CDR2 is YFSETQ. The CDR3 sequence is 14 residues long. CDR3 coding DNA: TGCGCCAGCAGCTTGGATCAGGGTGGATATGGCTACACCTTC. Encoded protein: CASSLDQGGYGYTF. Full variable domain (remainder filled in from reference TRBV5-1 and TRBJ1-2): KAGVTQTPRYLIKTRGQQVTLSCSPISGHRSVSWYQQTPGQGLQFLFEYFSETQRNKGNFPGRFSGRQFSNSRSEMNVSTLELGDSALYLCASSLDQGGYGYTFGSGTRLTVV.